These T cell receptor beta chains were read from a single sample in a study of shared clonotypes between healthy human individuals. Assay: immunoSEQ multiplex PCR; the TCRdb copy retains only in-frame clones and omits some. The repertoire holds millions of clones, about 95% seen once, with 0.9% to 1.3% in the top ten. Sequencing input: naive CD8+ T cells sorted from blood. The receptor source for this set is a man younger than 35 in good health. CDR3s include the opening cysteine and the closing phenylalanine or tryptophan. A D gene is named only where the DNA matches it firmly. Clone size, where shown, is once, few, many, or a class for clones that have expanded.

TRBD2	.	TRBV4-1	TRBJ2-5	CASSQAASGFAETQYF	TGCGCCAGCAGCCAAGCGGCTAGCGGATTCGCGGAGACCCAGTACTTC
TRBD1	.	TRBV6-6	TRBJ2-3	CASSYSTGQTDTQYF	TGTGCCAGCAGTTACTCTACGGGACAGACAGATACGCAGTATTTT
.	.	TRBV27	TRBJ2-1	CASSRYSEQFF	TGTGCCAGCAGTCGGTATAGTGAGCAGTTCTTC
.	.	TRBV5-4	TRBJ2-7	CASSDGGYEQYF	TGTGCCAGCAGCGACGGGGGCTACGAGCAGTACTTC
.	.	TRBV7-8	TRBJ1-4	CASSLTGATNEKLFF	TGTGCCAGCAGCTTAACGGGGGCAACTAATGAAAAACTGTTTTTT
.	once	TRBV19	TRBJ2-3	CASSISGGIADTQYF	TGTGCCAGTAGTATTAGTGGCGGGATCGCAGATACGCAGTATTTT
TRBD2	once	TRBV12-5	TRBJ2-5	CASAQVETSAQETQYF	TGTGCTAGTGCCCAGGTCGAGACTAGCGCCCAAGAGACCCAGTACTTC
TRBD1	.	TRBV5-1	TRBJ1-4	CASSSGQGTTNEKLFF	TGCGCCAGCAGCTCCGGACAGGGCACAACTAATGAAAAACTGTTTTTT
TRBD1	.	TRBV29-1	TRBJ1-2	CSGGPGTGFGYTF	TGCAGCGGGGGGCCCGGGACAGGGTTTGGCTACACCTTC
TRBD1	.	TRBV7-6	TRBJ1-1	CASSLAQGALTEAFF	TGTGCCAGCAGCTTAGCACAGGGGGCTCTCACTGAAGCTTTCTTT
TRBD1	once	TRBV5-1	TRBJ2-4	CASSSYPGQENFIQYF	TGCGCCAGCAGCTCTTACCCGGGACAGGAGAATTTCATTCAGTACTTC
.	.	TRBV4-1	TRBJ1-1	CASSQINLNTEAFF	TGCGCCAGCAGCCAAATAAACTTGAACACTGAAGCTTTCTTT
.	.	TRBV7-9	TRBJ1-5	CASSLGQLSNQPQHF	TGTGCCAGCAGCTTAGGACAGCTTAGCAATCAGCCCCAGCATTTT
.	.	TRBV6-5	TRBJ1-6	CASSFGEGSPLHF	TGTGCCAGCAGTTTTGGGGAGGGATCACCCCTCCACTTT
.	.	TRBV7-9	TRBJ2-7	CASSQELVSYEQYF	TGTGCCAGCAGCCAAGAACTAGTATCCTACGAGCAGTACTTC